This T cell receptor beta chain comes out of a study of CXCR3-negative and CXCR3-positive naive CD8 T cells. As for the study in general: About 135 million TRB reads in total, about 1.5 +/- 0.3 million per library. Study-wide results and limits: Memory CD8+ cells showed much lower diversity, while both naive subsets displayed comparably high diversity. Naive cells with CXCR3 showed TRB CDR3s that were more hydrophobic than those in CXCR3-negative naive cells. Researchers reported similar TRBV-TRBJ usage in naive CXCR3-negative and CXCR3-positive cells, though memory differed.

Germline V lookup: CDR1 SGHRS, CDR2 YFSETQ. This CDR3 region has 16 residues. On this clonotype: As yet, its antigen is unknown.

The CD45RO-CCR7+CD27+CD95- phenotype denoted naive CD8+ T cells. The TRB libraries of cDNA were built by UMI-labeled 5' RACE. TCRdb reanalyzed the 5' RACE reads, giving one entry per CDR3 protein sequence and no DNA. Recorded for this sample: 55,000 to 70,000 distinct CDR3 sequences. This TCR derives from a human donor in good health. Some clones in this sample may be carry-over from other donors' samples. The chain joins TRBV5-1 to TRBJ1-1. The sequencing sample was made of naive CXCR3+ CD8+ T cells from blood. Subset given: CD45RO-CCR7+CD27+CD95- naive CD8+ T cells expressing CXCR3 (TNR3+). The CDR3 loop is CASSLEGPPIHTEAFF.